This T cell receptor beta chain is drawn from a study of CD8 T cells in ankylosing spondylitis (dated by TCRdb to the late 2010s). Background for the entire study: The study set out to find disease-linked TCR variants by profiling T cell receptor beta repertoires in ankylosing spondylitis patients and healthy donors. In total, the full study cohort was made up of 100 to 140 healthy donors and about two dozen ankylosing spondylitis patients. Peripheral blood was sampled, and synovial fluid was additionally collected from ankylosing spondylitis patients. Broader findings and caveats from the paper: Blood from ankylosing spondylitis patients appeared to be characterized by a TCR beta motif made up of under ten highly homologous amino acid variants. The disease-linked clones showed a CD8+ phenotype and occurred at relatively low frequencies in peripheral blood. Some of the motif variants had been reported before in the synovial fluid and blood of reactive arthritis patients, a finding that suggests common disease-initiation mechanisms. Significant enrichment of the disease-linked clones was reported in matched synovial fluid samples from ankylosing spondylitis patients.

To note about this clonotype: No antigen is known for it. No quality values exist for individual bases; no much larger clone is one base distant.

The run used an Illumina HiSeq 2500. Quantitative 5'-RACE with molecular barcodes was the method used to prepare the TCR beta libraries. Turning to the authors' computational methods: Disease-linked TCR variants were identified with a new computational method built on a probabilistic model of VDJ rearrangement. The public reads were reanalyzed by TCRdb: fastp trimming at Q25, MiXCR alignment, in-frame beta chains only. Each CDR3 protein appears once, grouped with its most common genes and DNA. None of the V and J calls come from the authors' own analysis; TCRdb made them. The sample table contains more than 400,000 distinct CDR3 sequences; only one count was recorded for roughly 5.2% of them. The ten top clones hold 3% to 4.5% of the sample. V is shortened by 3 bases, J by 9 bases, and the region joining them spans 12 bases. The CDR3, from cysteine to phenylalanine, totals 13 residues. Just CDR3 DNA is preserved here, 39 bases in frame from base 1.

The sequenced material came from blood, either unsorted or a sorted T cell fraction (not recorded which). This sequence was found in a male donor with ankylosing spondylitis. Here the chain combines TRBV7-1 and TRBJ2-1; possibly the D gene is TRBD1, per 5 matching bases. TRBV7-1 qualifies as an ORF whose function is uncertain. At the DNA level, the sequence is TGTGCCAGCAGCTCGGGGCTACTGGGTGAGCAGTTCTTC. This translates into CASSSGLLGEQFF.